This TCR beta chain was identified in a study of siplizumab effects on memory and regulatory T cells. This clone was found once. Generated by immunoSEQ multiplex PCR, the TCRdb table keeps only in-frame clones and is missing some. This table holds about 50,000 clones, 87% found once. The receptor's source is a human donor in good health. What was sequenced was naive CD8+ T cells sorted from blood.

The CDR3: CASSLLFPSGEQYF. CDR3 in DNA: TGTGCCAGCAGTTTGCTTTTCCCTAGTGGCGAGCAGTACTTC. The chain is built from TRBV27 and TRBJ2-7, with D unclear. Trimming removed 3 bases at V and 6 bases at J, with 15 bases between. The CDR3 consists of 14 residues. CDR1 and CDR2 from the germline V gene are MNHEY and SMNVEV (reference sequence).